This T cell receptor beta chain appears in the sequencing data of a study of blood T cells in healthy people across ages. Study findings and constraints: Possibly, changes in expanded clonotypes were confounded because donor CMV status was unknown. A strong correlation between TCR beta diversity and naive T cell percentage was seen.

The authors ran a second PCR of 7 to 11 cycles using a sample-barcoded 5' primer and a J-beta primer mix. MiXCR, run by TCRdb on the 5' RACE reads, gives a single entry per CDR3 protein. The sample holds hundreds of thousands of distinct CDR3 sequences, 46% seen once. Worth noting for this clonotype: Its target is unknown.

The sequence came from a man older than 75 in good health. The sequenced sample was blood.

CDR3 nucleotides: TGTGCCAGCAGGAGAAGCGGGGGGGGAACCTACGAGCAGTACTTC. Residues: CASRRSGGGTYEQYF. The chain joins TRBV2 to TRBJ2-7; 10 bases fit TRBD2. The CDR3 totals 15 residues. J gave up 2 bases and V 6 bases, and 7 bases lay outside the gene matches. The germline gives CDR1 SNHLY, CDR2 FYNNEI.